What follows are 26 T cell receptor beta chains derived from one specimen sequenced in a study of graft-versus-host responses after intestinal transplantation. Their target antigens are unknown. The table came from immunoSEQ multiplex PCR; TCRdb's copy has only in-frame clones and leaves some out. The sample has more than 100,000 clones; around 96% are singletons. Sequences were derived from unstimulated CD8+ T cells sorted from spleen or lymph node cells, sampled before intestinal transplant. These receptors all stem from a human donor who received an intestinal transplant.

The chain has TRBV30 and TRBJ2-3; the match to TRBD2 covers 12 bases. The V gene end was trimmed by 7 bases and the J gene end by 4 bases; junction bases not matched to a gene: 6. The CDR3 runs 14 residues. Per the germline V gene, CDR1 is GTSNPN and CDR2 is SVGIG (reference sequence). The CDR3 nucleotides are TGTGCCTCCCTAGCGGGAGGGAGCGCAGATACGCAGTATTTT. Its protein product is CASLAGGSADTQYF.

The chain joins TRBV9 to TRBJ2-1; 8 bases fit TRBD2. The CDR3 totals 18 residues. J gave up 5 bases and V 2 bases, and 15 bases lay outside the gene matches. The germline V gene has CDR1 SGDLS and CDR2 YYNGEE. The CDR3, as DNA: TGTGCCAGCAGCGTTAGAGCGGGAGAGGTAACCCCCCACAATGAGCAGTTCTTC. Protein: CASSVRAGEVTPHNEQFF.

This clone was detected only once. This chain uses TRBV29-1 with TRBJ2-7; no clear D. Germline CDR1 SQVTM, CDR2 ANQGSEA. With 3 bases removed from V and 0 bases from J, the gap between germline ends came to 18 bases. The CDR3 sequence is 16 residues long. The CDR3: CSVEWATGPNSYEQYF. CDR3 in DNA: TGCAGCGTTGAGTGGGCCACCGGGCCCAACTCCTACGAGCAGTACTTC.

The chain employs TRBV30 and TRBJ1-2, with D uncertain. The CDR3 totals 12 residues. The V end lost 7 bases, the J end lost 7 bases, and 16 bases lay between the germline ends. Germline loops: CDR1 GTSNPN, CDR2 SVGIG (reference sequence). Here the CDR3 reads CAYDEPVGGYTF. CDR3 sequence (DNA): TGTGCCTACGACGAGCCGGTAGGTGGCTACACCTTC.

This chain uses TRBV27 with TRBJ2-4; D unclear. The CDR3 length is 18 residues. The ends were cut back, 5 bases at V and 8 bases at J, with 28 bases in the middle. Germline V gene lookup returns CDR1 MNHEY and CDR2 SMNVEV (reference sequence). Written as DNA, the CDR3 is TGTGCCAGCAGTCTGTTTGGGTCCCCTCTAGGTTCCTGGGACATTCAGTACTTC. Encoded protein: CASSLFGSPLGSWDIQYF.

Comment on this clone: Mismatch with germline at one junction end may stem from a read error. CDR3: CASSLIGAVSDF. The DNA of the CDR3 is TGTGCCAGCAGCTTGATCGGGGCGGTTTCGGACTTC. This chain uses TRBV5-6 with TRBJ2-5, with D perhaps assigned TRBD1 or TRBD2 (5 bases each). CDR1 SGHDT and CDR2 YYEEEE come from the germline V gene. This CDR3 spans 12 amino acids. Filled out from reference TRBV5-6 and TRBJ2-5, the complete variable domain reads DAGVTQSPTHLIKTRGQQVTLRCSPKSGHDTVSWYQQALGQGPQFIFQYYEEEERQRGNFPDRFSGHQFPNYSSELNVNALLLGDSALYLCASSLIGAVSDFGPGTRLLVL.

The CDR3 here is CASSLGRNEAFF. CDR3 bases: TGTGCCAGCAGCTTAGGCAGAAATGAAGCTTTCTTT. The rearrangement links TRBV13 to TRBJ1-1; unclear D gene. V was trimmed by 0 bases and J by 7 bases, leaving 6 bases between them. Germline values: CDR1 PRHDT, CDR2 FYEKMQ (reference sequence). There are 12 residues in the CDR3. The variable domain in full, with the rest retrieved from reference TRBV13 and TRBJ1-1, is AAGVIQSPRHLIKEKRETATLKCYPIPRHDTVYWYQQGPGQDPQFLISFYEKMQSDKGSIPDRFSAQQFSDYHSELNMSSLELGDSALYFCASSLGRNEAFFGQGTRLTVV.

The chain links TRBV4-1 to TRBJ2-7; the D call may be TRBD1 or TRBD2 (5 bases each). CDR3 length equals 16 residues. Per germline, CDR1 MGHRA and CDR2 YSYEKL. Trimming removed 2 bases from V and 2 bases from J, with 16 bases in between. This CDR3 is CASSQNPGRLAYEQYF. The DNA for the CDR3 is TGCGCCAGCAGCCAAAACCCGGGACGGTTGGCCTACGAGCAGTACTTC.

This clone has a handful of counts. The rearrangement uses TRBV4-1 and TRBJ2-3, with 13 bases matching TRBD2. This CDR3 comprises 18 residues. The trim removed 5 bases at V and 5 bases at J, leaving 13 bases unmatched. CDR1 and CDR2 (germline): MGHRA, YSYEKL. CDR3 sequence (DNA): TGCGCCAGCAGCAAAACCCGGACTAGCGGGGGCAGTGGAGATACGCAGTATTTT. Amino acid sequence: CASSKTRTSGGSGDTQYF.

The rearrangement links TRBV4-3 to TRBJ1-4; D unclear. V was cut by 1 base and J by 6 bases, with 9 bases left in between. From germline, CDR1 is LGHNA and CDR2 YSLEER. This CDR3 region has 14 residues. The chain's CDR3 is CASSQADGDEKLFF. The CDR3 coding sequence is TGCGCCAGCAGCCAAGCCGACGGGGATGAAAAACTGTTTTTT.

The chain recombines TRBV28 with TRBJ1-4; unclear D gene. There are 17 residues in the CDR3. CDR1 is MDHEN and CDR2 is SYDVKM in the germline V gene. V was trimmed by 3 bases and J by 6 bases, leaving 20 bases between them. CDR3 sequence reads: CASSLDLTSGNDEKLFF. Written as DNA, the CDR3 is TGTGCCAGCAGTTTGGACCTCACGAGTGGGAATGATGAAAAACTGTTTTTT.

The chain uses TRBV27 and TRBJ2-1; weak D call: TRBD2 (5 bases). Trimming removed 3 bases at V and 7 bases at J, with 13 bases between. This CDR3 region has 14 residues. The germline V gene encodes CDR1 MNHEY and CDR2 SMNVEV (reference sequence). CDR3 residues: CASSFGSGGNEQFF. As DNA, the CDR3 is TGTGCCAGCAGTTTTGGGAGTGGTGGGAATGAGCAGTTCTTC.

This clone occurred a few times. Other DNA sequences in this sample translate to the same CDR3. The V and J genes are TRBV18 and TRBJ1-3; a possible D gene is TRBD1 (6 bases). Trimming stripped 6 bases from V and 0 bases from J, with 12 bases between. The length of the CDR3 is 15 residues. Germline V gives CDR1 KGHSH, CDR2 LQKENI. In DNA form, the CDR3 reads TGTGCCAGCTCCGGAGGGGGATACTCTGGAAACACCATATATTTT. Its translation is CASSGGGYSGNTIYF.

This clone was seen just once. The chain has TRBV7-9 and TRBJ1-6; 7 nucleotides agree with TRBD1. There are 16 residues in the CDR3. Germline CDR1 SEHNR, CDR2 FQNEAQ (reference sequence). The V gene end was trimmed by 4 bases and the J gene end by 7 bases; junction bases not matched to a gene: 10. The CDR3 sequence is CASSSPRQGINSPLHF. As DNA, the CDR3 is TGTGCCAGCAGCTCTCCGCGACAGGGAATCAATTCACCCCTCCACTTT.

This chain uses TRBV7-2 with TRBJ1-2; possible D gene TRBD1, 6 bases. V lost 1 base, J lost 4 bases, and 22 bases lay in between. From germline, CDR1 is SGHTA and CDR2 FQGNSA. The CDR3 has 18 amino acids. CDR3 DNA sequence: TGTGCCAGCAGCTTAGGCGACAGGACCCTACCATCGACCTATGGCTACACCTTC. This translates into CASSLGDRTLPSTYGYTF.

The chain recombines TRBV30 with TRBJ1-4; D perhaps matches TRBD1 (5 bases). V lost 1 base to trimming and J lost 0 bases, with 15 bases between them. This CDR3 has 17 amino acids. Germline-derived CDR1 and CDR2 are GTSNPN and SVGIG (reference sequence). Written as DNA, the CDR3 is TGTGCCTGGAGTGAGCTGAGTTGGGACCCAACTAATGAAAAACTGTTTTTT. This encodes CAWSELSWDPTNEKLFF.

The chain recombines TRBV4-1 with TRBJ2-5; possibly TRBD1 for D (7 bases). This CDR3 has 16 amino acids. CDR1 and CDR2 from the germline V gene are MGHRA and YSYEKL. Trimming cost V 1 base and J 2 bases, with 14 bases left between them. CDR3 region: CASSQAAGGFQETQYF. CDR3 DNA: TGCGCCAGCAGCCAAGCGGCAGGGGGGTTTCAAGAGACCCAGTACTTC.

The genes are TRBV7-9 and TRBJ2-7, with 7 bases fitting TRBD2. V was clipped by 0 bases and J by 6 bases; unmatched bases: 8. CDR3 length: 15 amino acids. The germline gives CDR1 SEHNR, CDR2 FQNEAQ (reference sequence). CDR3 residues: CASSLAMAGALEQYF. The DNA for the CDR3 is TGTGCCAGCAGCTTAGCGATGGCGGGAGCTCTCGAGCAGTACTTC.

The chain has TRBV29-1 and TRBJ1-1, with 8 positions matching TRBD1. The V gene end was trimmed by 6 bases and the J gene end by 6 bases; junction bases not matched to a gene: 12. This CDR3 has 14 residues. The germline V gene has CDR1 SQVTM and CDR2 ANQGSEA. The CDR3 region has the DNA TGCAGCGTCCCAGACAGGGGACTGAAGGCTGAAGCTTTCTTT. Translating it yields CSVPDRGLKAEAFF.

As concerns this clone: Sequence at one end of the junction differs from germline and may be a read error. The V gene is TRBV19, the J gene TRBJ2-3, with 10 bases fitting TRBD1. This CDR3 spans 14 amino acids. Germline CDR1 is LNHDA and CDR2 is SQIVND (reference sequence). The CDR3 bases are TGTGTCAGTAGTATTGGACAGGGGGCAGATACGCAGTATTTT. It encodes CVSSIGQGADTQYF. The full variable domain, rest sourced from reference TRBV19 and TRBJ2-3, is DGGITQSPKYLFRKEGQNVTLSCEQNLNHDAMYWYRQDPGQGLRLIYYSQIVNDFQKGDIAEGYSVSREKKESFPLTVTSAQKNPTAFYLCVSSIGQGADTQYFGPGTRLTVL.

The chain couples TRBV4-1 to TRBJ2-2; weak D call: TRBD1 (7 bases). Trimming cost V 8 bases and J 5 bases, with 18 bases left between them. CDR1 and CDR2 from the germline V gene are MGHRA and YSYEKL. The CDR3 contains 15 residues. The CDR3 region has the DNA TGCGCCAGCGAGAGGGGGGCAGGGGGGACCGGGGAGCTGTTTTTT. As protein: CASERGAGGTGELFF.

This chain joins TRBV28 and TRBJ2-4; 9 positions match TRBD2. The germline V gene encodes CDR1 MDHEN and CDR2 SYDVKM. After removal of 7 bases from V and 2 bases from J, the junction contained 6 bases not matched to a gene. There are 15 residues in the CDR3. The CDR3 loop is CASTISGGTKNIQYF. CDR3 DNA sequence: TGTGCCAGCACCATAAGCGGGGGGACCAAAAACATTCAGTACTTC.

This chain joins TRBV28 and TRBJ2-1, with TRBD2 matching 13 bases. This CDR3 has 20 amino acids. After removal of 7 bases from V and 0 bases from J, the junction contained 15 bases not matched to a gene. The germline V gene encodes CDR1 MDHEN and CDR2 SYDVKM. CDR3 loop: CASTLENPGLAGNSYNEQFF. DNA for the CDR3: TGTGCCAGCACCCTGGAGAACCCGGGACTAGCGGGAAACTCCTACAATGAGCAGTTCTTC.

Notes on this clone: A junction end diverges from the germline sequence, so it may reflect a read error. The chain carries TRBV7-6 and TRBJ2-1; D is tentatively TRBD1 or TRBD2 (6 bases each). The CDR3 has 12 amino acids. Germline V lookup: CDR1 SGHVS, CDR2 FNYEAQ. The CDR3 region is CAGSQGRYEQFF. The CDR3 DNA reads TGTGCCGGCAGCCAGGGGAGGTATGAGCAGTTCTTC. Based on the CDR3 plus reference TRBV7-6 and TRBJ2-1, the full variable domain is GAGVSQSPRYKVTKRGQDVALRCDPISGHVSLYWYRQALGQGPEFLTYFNYEAQQDKSGLPNDRFSAERPEGSISTLTIQRTEQRDSAMYRCAGSQGRYEQFFGPGTRLTVL.

The chain is built from TRBV4-2 and TRBJ2-5; D is possibly TRBD1 or TRBD2 (6 bases each). The germline V gene encodes CDR1 LGHNA and CDR2 YNFKEQ. The CDR3 totals 16 residues. Trimming shortened V by 4 bases and J by 5 bases, and 20 bases separated the two germline ends. This CDR3 reads CASSPYRTGRLETQYF. CDR3 sequence (DNA): TGTGCCAGCAGCCCCTATCGTACAGGGAGGTTGGAGACCCAGTACTTC.

The CDR3 nucleotides read TGTGCCAGCAGCAAAATGGTTGGGGACAGGGCGGAGACCCAGTACTTC. Amino acids: CASSKMVGDRAETQYF. J is TRBJ2-5 and V is TRBV21-1; the table's D call of TRBD1 was not tested on the DNA. TRBV21-1 corresponds to a pseudogene. The CDR3 spans 16 residues.